What follows is one TCR beta chain and its context. The sample holds one count of this clone. Which antigen it targets is not known. There are no base qualities to consult, and no much larger clone falls within one base. This sample stems from a study of blood T cell repertoires in COVID-19 (dated by TCRdb to 2020 to 2022). For context, the study as a whole: The collaborator samples originated in the United States, Italy and Spain and spanned the acute and convalescent phases of COVID-19. The prospective study material was composed of cDNA or gDNA derived from T cells, B-cell-depleted T cells, or PBMCs. A freely available public database, intended as a resource for researchers studying the immune response to SARS-CoV-2, is where the repertoires were released. HLA class I and class II types, where available, came from metadata supplied by the sample provider rather than from assay-based typing. The dataset comprised deeply sampled blood TCRbeta repertoires from subjects exposed to, actively infected with, or recovered from COVID-19. The samples were drawn from the first 160 participants of the ongoing ImmuneRACE study and from some 1,300 subjects provided by 6 global collaborators. A de-identified subject ID, COVID-19 status, age in years and sex were almost always included in the sample metadata.

In the prospective study, participants were 18 to 89 years old, resided in fewer than 25 geographic areas of the United States, and were enrolled through a virtual design. In the prospective study, cohorts were assigned on the basis of participant-reported clinical history obtained from a screening survey and a study questionnaire. ImmuneRACE Cohort 3 recovered participants were defined by two consecutive negative NP/OP PCR tests, healthcare professional clearance, or symptom resolution. Each participant in the prospective study had whole blood, serum and a nasopharyngeal or oropharyngeal swab collected by mobile phlebotomists. Prospective study participants could optionally give additional blood draws and questionnaires over a roughly two-month period. Before DNA extraction, prospective study blood samples were shipped either frozen or at room temperature. After removal of 0 bases from V and 0 bases from J, the junction retains 7 bases not matched to a gene. From the cysteine through the phenylalanine, the CDR3 covers 19 amino acids. The DNA shown is the 57-base CDR3, in frame from base 1. The germline V gene encodes CDR1 SGDLS and CDR2 YYNGEE.

Here is what the overall study found, with its caveats: How much clinical and demographic metadata was included differed by source and by participant, and the metadata was provided uncurated.

The immunoSEQ Assay, a bias-controlled multiplex PCR, was used to amplify TCRbeta CDR3 regions from genomic DNA. Processing in the source paper ran as follows. The number of nucleated cells in each sample was estimated by amplification of reference gene primers within the assay. Sequence reads were collapsed and filtered to measure the absolute abundance of every unique TCRbeta CDR3 rearrangement. For each sample, productive Simpson clonality was calculated by taking the square root of Simpson's diversity index across productive rearrangements. TCRdb obtained this table from immuneACCESS and retained in-frame rearrangements with V and J assigned. These tables miss some clones; where compared with another copy, unresolved V genes account for less than half of the shortfall, and the remainder is unexplained. The V and J calls and clone size were taken over from that table, and D and trimming were inferred from the DNA. This sample comprises about 410,000 clones, roughly 90% of them detected only once. The ten biggest clones cover about 1.8% of the sample.

The sequence came from a woman aged 25 to 45 who had recovered from COVID-19. The material sequenced was PBMCs or T cells enriched from blood (not recorded which). Recombination linked TRBV9 to TRBJ2-2, and 11 bases in between align with TRBD2. The bases are TGTGCCAGCAGCGTAGCTTGGACTAGCGGGTTCGCGAACACCGGGGAGCTGTTTTTT. Its protein is CASSVAWTSGFANTGELFF. The entire variable domain, with the stretches around the CDR3 drawn from the reference TRBV9 and TRBJ2-2 proteins, is DSGVTQTPKHLITATGQRVTLRCSPRSGDLSVYWYQQSLDQGLQFLIQYYNGEERAKGNILERFSAQQFPDLHSELNLSSLELGDSALYFCASSVAWTSGFANTGELFFGEGSRLTVL.